This TCR beta chain was recovered during a study of T cell repertoires in cytomegalovirus infection. Germline loops: CDR1 MGHRA, CDR2 YSYEKL. The CDR3 has 14 residues. V lost 2 bases and J lost 1; bases outside the gene matches: 2. Via MiXCR, TCRdb re-called the reads, giving one row per CDR3 protein. The profile shows about 890,000 distinct CDR3 sequences, approximately 31% of them singletons. In regard to this clonotype: Antigen specificity is unknown.

The sequenced sample was cultured CD8+ T cells from PBMCs, obtained from culture after CMV antigen stimulation. The chain couples TRBV4-1 to TRBJ2-7, with 7 positions matching TRBD1. This receptor was taken from a human donor in good health (CMV status not recorded). Some clones in this sample may be carry-over from other donors' samples. As DNA, the CDR3 is TGCGCCAGCAGCCAATACAGGGGATCCTACGAGCAGTACTTC. Translated, it gives CASSQYRGSYEQYF.